The 17 T cell receptor beta chains reported below all come from one sample, sequenced in a study of T cell responses to AZD1222 COVID-19 vaccine. TCRdb keeps only in-frame clones here, not all; method: immunoSEQ multiplex PCR. The data hold approximately 150,000 clones, with 92% observed a single time. Sequences were derived from peripheral blood, sampled on day 0 of AZD1222 vaccination. The receptors stem from an adult in good health.

This sequence joins TRBV4-2 and TRBJ2-1, with TRBD2 as a possible D gene (6 bases). The CDR3 has 15 amino acids. Trimming removed 4 bases at V and 6 bases at J, with 16 bases between. Germline CDR1 and CDR2: LGHNA and YNFKEQ. CDR3 in amino acids: CASSLSGGPGNEQFF. Here the CDR3 DNA reads TGTGCCAGCAGCCTGTCAGGAGGGCCCGGCAATGAGCAGTTCTTC.

The J gene is TRBJ1-2, the V gene TRBV28; TRBD1 is a possible D gene (6 bases). CDR1 is MDHEN and CDR2 is SYDVKM in the germline V gene. V dropped 2 bases and J dropped 8 bases, with 15 bases sitting between them. This CDR3 contains 14 residues. CDR3 sequence (DNA): TGTGCCAGCAGTTTACCGGGGGGCGCGGAAGGCTACACCTTC. It specifies CASSLPGGAEGYTF.

V is TRBV11-2 and J is TRBJ2-5; D perhaps matches TRBD1 (5 bases). The CDR3 is 13 residues long. The V gene's germline CDR1 is SGHAT and CDR2 FQNNGV. The V end was cut by 6 bases, the J end by 1 base, with 9 bases between. The CDR3 protein is CASRTAFQETQYF. The DNA of the CDR3 is TGTGCCAGCAGGACAGCCTTCCAAGAGACCCAGTACTTC.

The J gene is TRBJ1-2, the V gene TRBV27, with D maybe TRBD1 (5 bases). This CDR3 is 11 amino acids long. Germline V gene data show CDR1 as MNHEY and CDR2 as SMNVEV (reference sequence). This chain's CDR3 is CASKGYYGYTF. CDR3 DNA: TGTGCTTCGAAGGGGTACTATGGCTACACCTTC.

The chain uses TRBV27 and TRBJ2-7, with D possibly being TRBD2 (6 bases). V was shortened by 4 bases and J by 6 bases, with 16 bases between the two germline ends. CDR3 length: 14 amino acids. Germline CDR1 and CDR2: MNHEY and SMNVEV (reference sequence). Here the CDR3 reads CASSWAAGTGEQYF. The CDR3 bases are TGTGCCAGCAGTTGGGCGGCGGGGACCGGCGAGCAGTACTTC.

The chain is built from TRBV7-9 and TRBJ2-1, with TRBD2 as a possible D gene (5 bases). Trimming removed 5 bases from V and 4 bases from J, with 21 bases in between. From germline, CDR1 is SEHNR and CDR2 FQNEAQ (reference sequence). CDR3 length: 17 residues. CDR3 sequence (DNA): TGTGCCAGCAGCCTTCTTGAAAGCAGGACGGGATACAATGAGCAGTTCTTC. Translation: CASSLLESRTGYNEQFF.

The chain is built from TRBV24-1 and TRBJ2-1; 7 nucleotides agree with TRBD1. Trimming cost V 1 base and J 13 bases; bases outside gene matches: 6. The germline V gene has CDR1 KGHDR and CDR2 SFDVKD. The CDR3 runs to 13 residues. The CDR3 is CATSDFPAGGQFF. CDR3 nucleotide sequence: TGTGCCACCAGTGATTTCCCGGCAGGGGGACAGTTCTTC.

As concerns this clone: Germline and junction disagree at one end, which may indicate a read error. Other DNA sequences in the same sample also yield this CDR3. CDR3 in amino acids: CASRLGASNQPQHF. The CDR3 bases are TGTGCCAGCAGGTTAGGGGCTAGCAATCAGCCCCAGCATTTT. The V gene is TRBV7-8, the J gene TRBJ1-5; perhaps TRBD1 as D (5 bases). Per germline, CDR1 SGHVS and CDR2 FQNEAQ. This CDR3 comprises 14 residues.

The chain has TRBV29-1 and TRBJ1-5; 8 bases fit TRBD1. In germline, CDR1 is SQVTM, CDR2 ANQGSEA. This CDR3 comprises 13 residues. V shed 6 bases and J 6 bases; nucleotides not matched to a gene: 7. Here the CDR3 reads CSVVDRGLQPQHF. The DNA of the CDR3 is TGCAGCGTCGTTGACAGGGGTCTTCAGCCCCAGCATTTT.

The CDR3 is CATRPGDSGMNTEAFF. DNA of the CDR3: TGTGCCACCAGACCAGGGGATTCGGGGATGAACACTGAAGCTTTCTTT. The chain is built from TRBV15 and TRBJ1-1; possibly TRBD1 for D (6 bases). Trimming stripped 6 bases from V and 0 bases from J, with 17 bases between. CDR1 LNHNV and CDR2 YYDKDF come from the germline V gene (reference sequence). The CDR3 runs to 16 residues.

The chain links TRBV2 to TRBJ1-2; 9 nucleotides line up with TRBD1. The germline CDR1 and CDR2 sequences are SNHLY and FYNNEI. The CDR3 has 12 residues. V shed 6 bases, J shed 13 bases, and the junction held 9 bases outside the gene matches. CDR3 region: CASRGTGPRGTF. As DNA, the CDR3 is TGTGCCAGCAGAGGGACAGGGCCCCGTGGCACCTTC.

This clone was seen a handful of times. The rearrangement joins TRBV6-2 or TRBV6-3 to TRBJ1-1; a possible D gene is TRBD1 (6 bases). This CDR3 contains 12 residues. Between the trimmed V and J ends, which lost 6 bases and 11 bases, there was a span of 16 bases. The germline gives CDR1 MNHEY, CDR2 SVGEGT. DNA for the CDR3: TGTGCCAGCAGCCAGACGGGACAAAAGGCTTTCTTT. It translates to CASSQTGQKAFF.

This chain connects TRBV5-1 to TRBJ2-1; 7 bases line up with TRBD1. The germline V gene encodes CDR1 SGHRS and CDR2 YFSETQ. This CDR3 is 14 amino acids long. Trimming at V came to 0 bases and at J to 7 bases, leaving 4 bases not matched to a gene. The DNA for the CDR3 is TGCGCCAGCAGCTTGGAGGGGGCATGGAATGAGCAGTTCTTC. Encoded protein: CASSLEGAWNEQFF.

The gene calls are TRBV5-6 and TRBJ2-7; 8 positions agree with TRBD1. Looked up from germline, CDR1 is SGHDT and CDR2 is YYEEEE. V trimming: 6 bases; J trimming: 6 bases; junction bases outside the gene matches: 14. This CDR3 has 15 residues. CDR3 residues: CASTRTRRQGFEQYF. CDR3 DNA: TGTGCCAGCACCCGAACGAGGAGACAGGGGTTCGAGCAGTACTTC.

The CDR3 loop is CASGPPGPNTEAFF. CDR3 nucleotides: TGTGCTAGTGGCCCCCCGGGACCTAACACTGAAGCTTTCTTT. The V gene is TRBV12-5, the J gene TRBJ1-1; D is possibly TRBD1 (5 bases). The CDR3 covers 14 residues. Trimming took off 6 bases at V and 2 bases at J, with 13 bases between the two ends. The germline CDR1 and CDR2 sequences are LGHNT and FRNRAP.

This chain joins TRBV18 and TRBJ1-1; perhaps TRBD1 as D (6 bases). The CDR3 totals 13 residues. V was shortened by 4 bases and J by 12 bases, with 18 bases between the two germline ends. Germline values: CDR1 KGHSH, CDR2 LQKENI. The CDR3, as DNA: TGTGCCAGCTCACACGGGGGGGCCGCCCAGACTTTCTTT. Translating gives CASSHGGAAQTFF.

The gene calls are TRBV6-2 or TRBV6-3 and TRBJ2-1; D gene unclear. V was shortened by 5 bases and J by 12 bases, with 11 bases between the two germline ends. This CDR3 region has 11 residues. The germline V gene encodes CDR1 MNHEY and CDR2 SVGEGT. CDR3 DNA: TGTGCCAGCAGTGGGTCGCTCGGGCAGTTCTTC. Its protein product is CASSGSLGQFF.